These T cell receptor beta chains were read from a single sample in a study of T-cell reconstitution after alpha-beta-depleted transplantation in children. MiXCR, run by TCRdb on the PCR reads, gives a single entry per CDR3 protein. In the table there are about 870,000 distinct CDR3 sequences, around 15% of which are singletons. The sequencing here drew on PBMCs, mostly from graft donor cells, taken 360 days after TCRalphabeta/CD19-depleted stem cell transplant. The source is a male patient aged 10-17 years who had a stem cell transplant for acute lymphoblastic leukemia, so the T cells may come from the graft donor. Both conserved end residues are part of each CDR3. Each record gives: J gene, D gene, V gene, clone size, CDR3 DNA, CDR3 protein. The D gene is left open where the match is weak. Rows may omit the clone size; those that give it use once, few, many or a size class.

>TRBJ2-5|TRBD1|TRBV7-3|NA
TGTGCCAGCAGCGCTCAACGTTTTTCCGGGACAGGGCCTGGAGGGGTACAAGAGACCCAGTACTTC
CASSAQRFSGTGPGGVQETQYF
>TRBJ1-5|NA|TRBV20-1|few
TGCAGTGCTAGGAATTGGCAGCAGAATCAGCCCCAGCATTTT
CSARNWQQNQPQHF
>TRBJ2-3|TRBD2|TRBV6-2/TRBV6-3|NA
TGTGCCAGCAAGATGCTAGCGGAGACAGATACGCAGTATTTT
CASKMLAETDTQYF
>TRBJ1-5|TRBD1|TRBV12-3/TRBV12-4|NA
TGTGCCAGCAGTCACCGGGACAGGGGCTATAGCAATCAGCCCCAGCATTTT
CASSHRDRGYSNQPQHF
>TRBJ1-2|TRBD1|TRBV27|few
TGTGCCAGCAGTTCAAGGGGGCCAGGTCGAGGTGGCGGCTACACCTTC
CASSSRGPGRGGGYTF
>TRBJ2-7|TRBD1|TRBV12-3/TRBV12-4|NA
TGTGCCAGCAGCGAACAGGGGCGAGGATACGAGCAGTACTTC
CASSEQGRGYEQYF
>TRBJ2-1|NA|TRBV5-5|many
TGTGCCAGCAGCTTGGCGGCGGATGAGCAGTTCTTC
CASSLAADEQFF
>TRBJ1-5|NA|TRBV15|few
TGTGCCACCAGCAGAGATCGGAACAGGGTATGGAATCAGCCCCAGCATTTT
CATSRDRNRVWNQPQHF
>TRBJ2-2|TRBD2|TRBV20-1|NA
TGCAGTGCTAGGGCCGGGAGGTATAACACCGGGGAGCTGTTTTTT
CSARAGRYNTGELFF
>TRBJ2-2|NA|TRBV10-2|NA
TGCGCCAGCCTACAGGCCGGGGAGCTGTTTTTT
CASLQAGELFF
>TRBJ2-3|NA|TRBV25-1|few
TGTGCCAGCAGTGAAGTATGGGATACGCAGTATTTT
CASSEVWDTQYF
>TRBJ2-1|TRBD1|TRBV20-1|many
TGCAGTGCTGCGGATGACAGGGGCTACAATGAGCAGTTCTTC
CSAADDRGYNEQFF
>TRBJ1-1|NA|TRBV4-1|few
TGCGCCAGCAGCCAAGTAGACAAGAACACTGAAGCTTTCTTT
CASSQVDKNTEAFF
>TRBJ2-7|NA|TRBV12-3/TRBV12-4|NA
TGTGCCAGCAGTATCGCTAGCTCCTACGAGCAGTACTTC
CASSIASSYEQYF
>TRBJ2-7|NA|TRBV7-9|NA
TGTGCCAGCAGCTTAGCGGCTAGCCCTCGACGGTACGAGCAGTACTTC
CASSLAASPRRYEQYF